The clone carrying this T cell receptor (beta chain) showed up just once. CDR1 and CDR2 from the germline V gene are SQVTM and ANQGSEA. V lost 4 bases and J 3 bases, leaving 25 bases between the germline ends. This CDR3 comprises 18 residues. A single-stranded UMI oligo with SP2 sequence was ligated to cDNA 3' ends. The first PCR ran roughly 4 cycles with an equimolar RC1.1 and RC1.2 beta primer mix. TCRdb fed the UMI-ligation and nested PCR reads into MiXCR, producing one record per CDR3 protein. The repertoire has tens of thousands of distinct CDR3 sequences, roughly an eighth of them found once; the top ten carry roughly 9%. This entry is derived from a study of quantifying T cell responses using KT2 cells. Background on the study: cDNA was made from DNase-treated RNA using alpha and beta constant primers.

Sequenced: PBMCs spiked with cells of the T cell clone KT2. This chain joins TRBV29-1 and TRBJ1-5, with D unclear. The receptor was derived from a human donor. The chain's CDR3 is CSVVGDQAPVSPNQPQHF. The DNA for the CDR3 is TGCAGCGTTGTGGGCGACCAGGCCCCTGTCAGTCCCAATCAGCCCCAGCATTTT.